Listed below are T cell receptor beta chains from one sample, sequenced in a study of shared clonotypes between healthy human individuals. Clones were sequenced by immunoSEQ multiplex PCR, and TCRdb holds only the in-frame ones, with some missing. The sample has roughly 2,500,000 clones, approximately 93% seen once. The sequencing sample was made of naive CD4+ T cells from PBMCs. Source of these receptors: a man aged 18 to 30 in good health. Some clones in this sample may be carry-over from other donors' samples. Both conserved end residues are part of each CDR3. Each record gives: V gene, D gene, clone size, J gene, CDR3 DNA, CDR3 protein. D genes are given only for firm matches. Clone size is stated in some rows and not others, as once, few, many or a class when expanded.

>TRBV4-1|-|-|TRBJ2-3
TGCGCCAGCAGCCAAGATTGGAGCAGGGAGTTCGGGGCAGATACGCAGTATTTT
CASSQDWSREFGADTQYF
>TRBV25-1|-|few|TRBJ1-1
TGTGCCAGCAGTGAATCCGGTAGGGGGAACACTGAAGCTTTCTTT
CASSESGRGNTEAFF
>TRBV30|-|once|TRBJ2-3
TGTGCCTGGAGGGAAATAGCCGTAGCGCAGTATTTT
CAWREIAVAQYF
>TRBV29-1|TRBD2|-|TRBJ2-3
TGCAGCGTCCCCGGGGGGATCACAGATACGCAGTATTTT
CSVPGGITDTQYF
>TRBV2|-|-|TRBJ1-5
TGTGCCAGCCGATTCGGGACAAGCAATCAGCCCCAGCATTTT
CASRFGTSNQPQHF
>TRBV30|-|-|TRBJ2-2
TGTGCCCGGCAGGGGATCACCGGGGAGCTGTTTTTT
CARQGITGELFF
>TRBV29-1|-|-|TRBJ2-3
TGCAGCGTTGATGGCAGGGGTACAGATACGCAGTATTTT
CSVDGRGTDTQYF
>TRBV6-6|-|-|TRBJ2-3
TGTGCCAGCAGCCTTTACACAGATACGCAGTATTTT
CASSLYTDTQYF
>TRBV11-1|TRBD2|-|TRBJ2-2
TGTGCCAGCAGCCCCCATAGCGGGAGTTTTAGCGGGGAGCTGTTTTTT
CASSPHSGSFSGELFF
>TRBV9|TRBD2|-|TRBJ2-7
TGTGCCAGCAGCAAACGCCCGGGACTAGTGCTTAACGAGCAGTACTTC
CASSKRPGLVLNEQYF
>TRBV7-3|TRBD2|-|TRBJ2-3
TGTGCCAGCAGCGCCCGGGCTAGCGGGAGGTTTCGGACAGATACGCAGTATTTT
CASSARASGRFRTDTQYF
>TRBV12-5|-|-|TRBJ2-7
TGTGCTAGTGGTTTGGTAGTGGACAGCTCTCCCTACGAGCAGTACTTC
CASGLVVDSSPYEQYF
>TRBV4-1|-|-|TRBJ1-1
TGCGCCAGCAGCCAAGAAGGGAGGACTGAAGCTTTCTTT
CASSQEGRTEAFF
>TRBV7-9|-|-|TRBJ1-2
TGTGCCAGCAGCGAAGGGTCCTTGGGGGCCTATGGCTACACCTTC
CASSEGSLGAYGYTF
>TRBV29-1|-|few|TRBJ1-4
TGCAGCGTTGGGGCCATGGCGGGAGAAAAACTGTTTTTT
CSVGAMAGEKLFF
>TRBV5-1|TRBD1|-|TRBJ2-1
TGCGCCAGCAGCTTGACAGGGGGCGGTTTTTTGGGCGATGAGCAGTTCTTC
CASSLTGGGFLGDEQFF
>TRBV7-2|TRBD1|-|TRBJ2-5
TGTGCCAGCAGCTTCGGGGACAGGAAAGAGACCCAGTACTTC
CASSFGDRKETQYF
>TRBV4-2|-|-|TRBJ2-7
TGTGCCAGCAGCCAGAGCAGGGCAGTCTACGAGCAGTACTTC
CASSQSRAVYEQYF
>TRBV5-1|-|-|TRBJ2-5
TGCGCCAGCAGCTTGATGCCCAGTCAAGAGACCCAGTACTTC
CASSLMPSQETQYF
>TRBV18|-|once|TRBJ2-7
TGTGCCAGCTCACCACCAAGGGGGACCTACGAGCAGTACTTC
CASSPPRGTYEQYF
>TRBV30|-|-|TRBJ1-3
TGTGCCTGGAGTGTAGGACCTGGAAACACCATATATTTT
CAWSVGPGNTIYF
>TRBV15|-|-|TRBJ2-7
TGTGCCACCAGCAGAGGGGCAGGCTACTACGAGCAGTACTTC
CATSRGAGYYEQYF
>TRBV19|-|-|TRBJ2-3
TGTGCCAGTAGTATTCCCGGCACAGATACGCAGTATTTT
CASSIPGTDTQYF
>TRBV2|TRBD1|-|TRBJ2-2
TGTGCCAGCCTCGACAGGGCCACCGGGGAGCTGTTTTTT
CASLDRATGELFF
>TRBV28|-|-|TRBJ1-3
TGTGCCAGCAGTCCCCACCGAAACTCTGGAAACACCATATATTTT
CASSPHRNSGNTIYF
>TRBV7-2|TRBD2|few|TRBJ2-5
TGTGCCAGCAGCCCGGGACTAGCGGGCGAGACCCAGTACTTC
CASSPGLAGETQYF
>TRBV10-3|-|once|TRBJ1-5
TGTGCCATCGGGCGGCCCGATCAGCCCCAGCATTTT
CAIGRPDQPQHF
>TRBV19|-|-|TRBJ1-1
TGTGCCAGTACCACAGACAGAAACACTGAAGCTTTCTTT
CASTTDRNTEAFF
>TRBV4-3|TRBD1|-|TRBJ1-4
TGCGCCAGCAGCCACGCCAGACAGGGTCCGGGAGAAAAACTGTTTTTT
CASSHARQGPGEKLFF
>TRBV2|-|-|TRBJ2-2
TGTGCCATCGTCCACCCCCGGGACAGAACTCTAGCGCACACCGGGGAGCTGTTTTTT
CAIVHPRDRTLAHTGELFF
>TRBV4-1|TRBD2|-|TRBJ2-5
TGCGCCAGCAGCCAAGATCGAGCGCGGGGGAACCAAGAGACCCAGTACTTC
CASSQDRARGNQETQYF
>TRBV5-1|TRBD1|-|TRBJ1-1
TGCGCCAGCAGCTTTACAGGGGTACAGAACACTGAAGCTTTCTTT
CASSFTGVQNTEAFF
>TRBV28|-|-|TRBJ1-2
TGTGCCAGCAGTCCATTCGGACACTACCACGACACCTTC
CASSPFGHYHDTF
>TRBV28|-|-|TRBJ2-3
TGTGCCAGCGAGAGCACAGATACGCAGTATTTT
CASESTDTQYF
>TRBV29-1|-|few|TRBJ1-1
TGCAGCGTTGCTCGGACGGTGGAGAACACTGAAGCTTTCTTT
CSVARTVENTEAFF
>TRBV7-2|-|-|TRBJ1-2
TGTGCCAGCAGCTTAGCGCGGACAGAAGTCGGCTACACCTTC
CASSLARTEVGYTF
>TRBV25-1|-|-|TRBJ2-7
TGTGCCAGCAGGGCCCAGGCGCCGGGGCAGTACTTC
CASRAQAPGQYF
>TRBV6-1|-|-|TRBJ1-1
TGTGCCAGCATCACTCGAGTGGAAGCTTTCTTT
CASITRVEAFF
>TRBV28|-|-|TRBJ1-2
TGTGCCAGCAGTTTATGGACAGCCACTAACTATGGCTACACCTTC
CASSLWTATNYGYTF
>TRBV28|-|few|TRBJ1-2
TGTGCCAGCACCCCGCCAGGCAAGGGCTACACCTTC
CASTPPGKGYTF
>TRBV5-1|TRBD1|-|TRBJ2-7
TGCGCCAGCAGATTAAATGGACAGGGACTCTCCGAGCAGTACTTC
CASRLNGQGLSEQYF
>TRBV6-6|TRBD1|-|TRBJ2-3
TGTGCCAGCACCAAGGACAGGGCTACAGATACGCAGTATTTT
CASTKDRATDTQYF
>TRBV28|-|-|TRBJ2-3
TGTGCCAGCAACGACGCCGTAGATACGCAGTATTTT
CASNDAVDTQYF
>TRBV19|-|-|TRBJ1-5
TGTGCCAGTAGTGCGTTACAACGGCCCCAGCATTTT
CASSALQRPQHF
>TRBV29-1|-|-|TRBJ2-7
TGCAGCGTGGATATTTCGCGCGAGCAGTACTTC
CSVDISREQYF
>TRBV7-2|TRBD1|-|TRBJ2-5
TGTGCCAGCAGCTTAGCGGGGACAGGGGAACAAGAGACCCAGTACTTC
CASSLAGTGEQETQYF
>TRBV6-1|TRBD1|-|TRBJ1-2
TGTGCCAGCATGATACAGGGGGTTATCGCTGGCTACACCTTC
CASMIQGVIAGYTF
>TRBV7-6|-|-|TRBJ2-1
TGTGCCAGCAGCCCCGTTCGGGGGCGAAAGAGCTCCTACAATGAGCAGTTCTTC
CASSPVRGRKSSYNEQFF
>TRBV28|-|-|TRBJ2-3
TGTGCCAGCAGCAACACAGATACGCAGTATTTT
CASSNTDTQYF
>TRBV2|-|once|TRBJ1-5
TGTGCCAGCAGAAAGGACGGATTCAATCAGCCCCAGCATTTT
CASRKDGFNQPQHF